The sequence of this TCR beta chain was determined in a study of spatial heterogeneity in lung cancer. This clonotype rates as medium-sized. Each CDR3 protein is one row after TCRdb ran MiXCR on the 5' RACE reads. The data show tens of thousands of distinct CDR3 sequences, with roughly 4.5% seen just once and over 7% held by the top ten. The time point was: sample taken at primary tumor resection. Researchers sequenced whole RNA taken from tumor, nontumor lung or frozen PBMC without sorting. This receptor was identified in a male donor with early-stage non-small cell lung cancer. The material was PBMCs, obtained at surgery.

CDR3: CASSQASQGIYNEQFF. The CDR3 region has the DNA TGTGCCAGCAGCCAAGCAAGTCAGGGGATTTACAATGAGCAGTTCTTC. The chain has TRBV4-2 and TRBJ2-1, with D perhaps TRBD1 (6 bases). The germline gives CDR1 LGHNA, CDR2 YNFKEQ. There are 16 residues in the CDR3. V gave up 1 base and J gave up 4 bases, with 14 bases separating them.